This entry lists 16 T cell receptor beta chains sequenced from one sample in a study of molecular identifiers for immune sequencing clone quantification. MiXCR, run by TCRdb on the PCR reads, gives a single entry per CDR3 protein. The table records about 640,000 distinct CDR3 sequences, nearly 20% of them present only once. The sequencing input was naive CD8+ T cells from blood, with Jurkat cell RNA spiked in. Described subset: FACS-sorted CD8+CD4-CCR7+CD45RA+ naive T cells. The source is a human donor in good health. Some libraries in this study had Jurkat cell RNA spiked in.

This clonotype was seen at least ten times. The chain uses TRBV7-9 and TRBJ2-2; maybe TRBD1 (6 bases). The germline gives CDR1 SEHNR, CDR2 FQNEAQ (reference sequence). The CDR3 has 15 amino acids. Between the trimmed V and J ends, which lost 3 bases and 4 bases, there was a span of 12 bases. CDR3 loop: CASSFDRYPTGELFF. The CDR3 nucleotides read TGTGCCAGCAGCTTCGACAGGTATCCCACCGGGGAGCTGTTTTTT.

This clonotype occurred a few times. V and J are TRBV19 and TRBJ2-7, with a weak D call TRBD1 (5 bases). Germline lookup yields CDR1 LNHDA and CDR2 SQIVND (reference sequence). V was clipped by 7 bases and J by 2 bases, with 12 bases between them. This CDR3 has 13 residues. CDR3 sequence: CASKDSNAYEQYF. The CDR3 bases are TGTGCCAGTAAAGACAGCAATGCCTACGAGCAGTACTTC.

This clonotype was counted only a few times. The chain joins TRBV19 to TRBJ1-5, with 7 bases that match TRBD1. CDR1 LNHDA and CDR2 SQIVND come from the germline V gene (reference sequence). This CDR3 comprises 14 residues. V gave up 7 bases and J gave up 6 bases; unmatched junction bases: 9. In DNA, the CDR3 is TGTGCCAGTACCGTGAAGGGGGCGGGTCAGCCCCAGCATTTT. The encoded protein is CASTVKGAGQPQHF.

This clonotype was seen many times. The chain is built from TRBV20-1 and TRBJ2-2, with D perhaps matching TRBD1 (8 bases). Germline loops: CDR1 DFQATT, CDR2 SNEGSKA (reference sequence). The V gene lost 3 bases and the J gene lost 1 base, with 15 bases spanning the gap. The CDR3 loop spans 16 amino acids. CDR3 sequence reads: CSASGGDRQNTGELFF. The CDR3 nucleotides are TGCAGTGCTAGTGGGGGGGACAGGCAGAACACCGGGGAGCTGTTTTTT.

Many counts were recorded for this clonotype. The V and J genes are TRBV7-9 and TRBJ2-7; TRBD2 is a possible D gene (6 bases). CDR3 length: 13 amino acids. V was pared by 6 bases and J by 7 bases, with 16 bases between. Germline V gives CDR1 SEHNR, CDR2 FQNEAQ (reference sequence). CDR3 protein: CASSPIGGVEQYF. In DNA form, the CDR3 reads TGTGCCAGCAGTCCAATAGGAGGGGTGGAGCAGTACTTC. The whole variable domain, remainder taken from reference TRBV7-9 and TRBJ2-7, is DTGVSQNPRHKITKRGQNVTFRCDPISEHNRLYWYRQTLGQGPEFLTYFQNEAQLEKSRLLSDRFSAERPKGSFSTLEIQRTEQGDSAMYLCASSPIGGVEQYFGPGTRLTVT.

This clonotype was observed many times. V and J are TRBV7-2 and TRBJ2-1; D is unclear. Per the germline V gene, CDR1 is SGHTA and CDR2 is FQGNSA. V was shortened by 2 bases and J by 8 bases, with 16 bases between the two germline ends. The CDR3 has 15 amino acids. The CDR3 sequence is CASSLSAGFLDEQFF. The CDR3 DNA is TGTGCCAGCAGCTTATCGGCAGGATTTCTTGATGAGCAGTTCTTC.

This clonotype has at least ten counts. CDR3 bases: TGCGCCAGCAGCCTGAGAGGACAGCAGTATAATTCACCCCTCCACTTT. It specifies CASSLRGQQYNSPLHF. The chain recombines TRBV5-1 with TRBJ1-6; perhaps TRBD1 as D (6 bases). Trimming cost V 4 bases and J 4 bases, with 15 bases left between them. Germline V CDR1 and CDR2: SGHRS, YFSETQ. The CDR3 is 16 residues long.

This clonotype has ten or more counts. This chain joins TRBV28 and TRBJ2-5, with 7 positions matching TRBD2. Germline CDR1 reads MDHEN; CDR2 reads SYDVKM. The CDR3 extends over 15 amino acids. After removal of 2 bases from V and 4 bases from J, the junction contained 7 bases not matched to a gene. CDR3 DNA sequence: TGTGCCAGCAGTTTACTAGCGGTGGGTTTAGAGACCCAGTACTTC. Translated, it gives CASSLLAVGLETQYF.

This rearrangement joins TRBV6-6 to TRBJ2-7; the D is unclear. V was trimmed by 3 bases and J by 2 bases, leaving 5 bases between them. Germline assignment: CDR1 MNHNY and CDR2 SVGAGI (reference sequence). The CDR3 spans 12 residues. The CDR3 DNA is TGTGCCAGCAGTTATGTAACCTACGAGCAGTACTTC. Translating gives CASSYVTYEQYF.

This clonotype was counted many times. The chain recombines TRBV4-1 with TRBJ1-5; 9 bases are shared with TRBD1. This CDR3 has 14 residues. The germline CDR1 and CDR2 sequences are MGHRA and YSYEKL. Trimming removed 5 bases from V and 5 bases from J; junction bases left unmatched: 4. The CDR3 protein is CASSTRDRDQPQHF. For the CDR3, the DNA is TGCGCCAGCAGCACACGGGACAGGGATCAGCCCCAGCATTTT.

This clonotype has ten or more counts. This chain connects TRBV12-3 or TRBV12-4 to TRBJ1-1; D gene unclear. The CDR3 has 13 residues. The V gene lost 1 base and the J gene lost 7 bases, with 10 bases spanning the gap. Written as DNA, the CDR3 is TGTGCCAGCAGTTTAGTGGCATCCTATGAAGCTTTCTTT. It codes for CASSLVASYEAFF.

This clonotype showed up just a few times. The chain recombines TRBV19 with TRBJ2-5; the match to TRBD1 covers 10 bases. The V and J ends lost 3 bases and 5 bases, in that order; junction bases with no gene match: 6. The germline CDR1 and CDR2 sequences are LNHDA and SQIVND (reference sequence). CDR3 size: 15 residues. The CDR3 is CASSMGTGVWETQYF. CDR3 sequence (DNA): TGTGCCAGTAGTATGGGGACAGGGGTCTGGGAGACCCAGTACTTC.

Only a few counts were recorded for this clonotype. V usage is TRBV6-2 or TRBV6-3 and J usage is TRBJ2-5, with 11 bases matching TRBD1. The ends lost 5 bases at V and 5 bases at J; junction bases unmatched: 7. Germline-derived CDR1 and CDR2 are MNHEY and SVGEGT. This CDR3 is built from 15 residues. CDR3 DNA: TGTGCCAGCAGTAGACCGGGACAGGGGGTTGAGACCCAGTACTTC. Protein sequence: CASSRPGQGVETQYF.

The CDR3 DNA reads as TGCGCCAGCAGCCAAGATCCACGGACCAACTACGAGCAGTACTTC. Translating it yields CASSQDPRTNYEQYF. The chain is built from TRBV4-1 and TRBJ2-7; D gene ambiguous. V lost 0 bases to trimming and J lost 3 bases, with 12 bases between them. The CDR3 is 15 amino acids. CDR1 MGHRA and CDR2 YSYEKL come from the germline V gene.

A remark on this clonotype: This may stem from a read error, because a much larger clone lies one nucleotide away. This chain connects TRBV7-9 to TRBJ2-7, with D perhaps given as TRBD1 or TRBD2 (5 bases each). The CDR3 totals 15 residues. Germline loops: CDR1 SEHNR, CDR2 FQNEAQ (reference sequence). The V and J ends lost 5 bases and 0 bases respectively, with 14 bases between them. The CDR3 DNA is TGTGCCAGCAGCCTCGGGACCACAAGCTCCTACGAGCAGTACTTC. Amino acids: CASSLGTTSSYEQYF.

A note on this clonotype: The germline gene is not matched at one end of the junction; a read error may be the cause. The V gene is TRBV25-1, the J gene TRBJ1-4, with a tentative D call TRBD1 (6 bases). Per the germline V gene, CDR1 is MGHDK and CDR2 is SYGVNS. CDR3 size: 15 residues. CDR3 in amino acids: CANSELGGPNEKLFF. The CDR3 DNA reads as TGTGCCAACAGTGAATTAGGGGGGCCTAATGAAAAACTGTTTTTT.